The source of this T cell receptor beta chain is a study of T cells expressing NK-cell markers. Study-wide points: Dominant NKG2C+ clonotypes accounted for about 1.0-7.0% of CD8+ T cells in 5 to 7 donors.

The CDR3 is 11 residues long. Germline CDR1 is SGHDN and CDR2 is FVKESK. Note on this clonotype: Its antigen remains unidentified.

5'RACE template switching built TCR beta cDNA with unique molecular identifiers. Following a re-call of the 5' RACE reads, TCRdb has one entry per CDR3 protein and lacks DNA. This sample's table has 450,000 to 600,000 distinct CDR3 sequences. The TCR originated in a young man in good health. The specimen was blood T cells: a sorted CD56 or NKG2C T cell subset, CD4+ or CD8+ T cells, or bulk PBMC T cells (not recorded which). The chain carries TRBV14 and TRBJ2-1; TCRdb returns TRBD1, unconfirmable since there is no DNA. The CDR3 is CASGWTGQQFF.